The source of this T cell receptor (beta chain) is a study of T cell responses to AZD1222 COVID-19 vaccine. Regarding the study as a whole: Increased Spike-specific TCR breadth and depth were observed after two AZD1222 doses. Nearly half of the spike-specific TCRs reportedly recognize variant regions that carry no mutations.

The CDR3 consists of 14 residues. Trimming took 8 bases from V and 4 from J, leaving 17 bases between them. Germline CDR1 and CDR2: MNHEY and SVGAGI. Here immunoSEQ multiplex PCR was the method, and the copy in TCRdb shows in-frame clones only, minus some. The repertoire consists of about 94,000 clones, with 88% occurring once and the leading ten covering about an eighth. For this clone: Its antigen is as yet unknown.

This specimen consisted of peripheral blood, obtained on day 0 of AZD1222 vaccination. This TCR derives from an adult in good health. The chain carries TRBV6-5 and TRBJ1-2; D not resolved. CDR3 sequence: CASSPDLLIYGYTF. The CDR3 DNA follows: TGTGCCAGCTCGCCGGATCTCCTGATCTATGGCTACACCTTC.